This T cell receptor (beta chain) was sequenced during a study of glioma-infiltrating T cells after dendritic cell vaccination. Study overall: Autologous tumor lysate was loaded overnight onto monocyte-derived dendritic cells grown seven days with IL-4 and GM-CSF.

Study results and caveats: No direct clonality-survival link was found; a diverse polyclonal response may matter.

Primers: 60 V beta forward and 13 J beta reverse. The table came from immunoSEQ multiplex PCR; TCRdb's copy has only in-frame clones and leaves some out. The sample includes about 82,000 clones, roughly 90% of them seen just once. Comments on this clone: Its matching antigen is unknown.

This CDR3 region has 16 residues. Trimming cost V 0 bases and J 1 base, with 11 bases left between them. Germline V gene lookup returns CDR1 SGHNT and CDR2 YYREEE (reference sequence). The source material was blood, sampled before dendritic cell vaccination. This receptor was obtained from a human donor with glioblastoma. The chain combines TRBV5-4 with TRBJ2-1, with D tentatively TRBD1 (6 bases). CDR3: CASSLGTGRSYNEQFF. CDR3 nucleotides: TGTGCCAGCAGCTTGGGTACAGGGCGGTCCTACAATGAGCAGTTCTTC.